The 25 T cell receptor beta chains in this list originate from one sample, sequenced in a study of blood T cell repertoires in COVID-19. Some clones are missing from TCRdb's copy, which holds only in-frame ones; the method was immunoSEQ multiplex PCR. This table holds about 220,000 clones, about nine tenths found once. The sample consisted of PBMCs or T cells enriched from blood (not recorded which). Source of these receptors: a woman in her 40s with acute COVID-19.

V and J are TRBV19 and TRBJ2-7, with D tentatively TRBD2 (5 bases). V was pared by 4 bases and J by 0 bases, with 16 bases between. There are 16 residues in the CDR3. Germline lookup yields CDR1 LNHDA and CDR2 SQIVND (reference sequence). The CDR3 sequence is CASSTLRGSSSYEQYF. CDR3 sequence (DNA): TGTGCCAGTAGTACCCTTCGCGGGTCATCCTCCTACGAGCAGTACTTC.

The genes are TRBV5-4 and TRBJ2-1, with D perhaps matching TRBD2 (6 bases). V was pared by 4 bases and J by 4 bases, with 9 bases between. Per the germline V gene, CDR1 is SGHNT and CDR2 is YYREEE (reference sequence). The CDR3 spans 13 residues. CDR3 region: CASSLGTYNEQFF. DNA for the CDR3: TGTGCCAGCAGCCTAGGGACTTACAATGAGCAGTTCTTC.

The V gene is TRBV14, the J gene TRBJ1-2, with 7 bases lining up with TRBD1. CDR1 is SGHDN and CDR2 is FVKESK in the germline V gene. This CDR3 region has 14 residues. V trimming: 4 bases; J trimming: 2 bases; junction bases outside the gene matches: 4. For the CDR3, the DNA is TGTGCCAGCAGCCGTCAGACAGGGAACTATGGCTACACCTTC. This codes for CASSRQTGNYGYTF.

Concerning this clone itself: Other nucleotide sequences from this sample produce the same CDR3. In nucleotides, the CDR3 is TGTGCCAGCAGCGGGCACAGGGGGCAAGAGACCCAGTACTTC. It encodes CASSGHRGQETQYF. The chain carries TRBV7-8 and TRBJ2-5; 8 bases line up with TRBD1. Germline CDR1 reads SGHVS; CDR2 reads FQNEAQ. The V and J ends lost 5 bases and 2 bases, in that order; junction bases with no gene match: 4. This CDR3 comprises 14 residues.

The CDR3 protein is CASSQRGQGQPQHF. The DNA for the CDR3 is TGTGCCAGCAGCCAAAGGGGACAGGGCCAGCCCCAGCATTTT. This sequence joins TRBV3-1 (or the pseudogene TRBV3-2) and TRBJ1-5, with 9 bases matching TRBD1. Per germline, CDR1 LGHDT and CDR2 YNNKEL (reference sequence). V was clipped by 2 bases and J by 7 bases; unmatched bases: 3. This CDR3 spans 14 amino acids.

J is TRBJ2-1 and V is TRBV6-5; 9 bases agree with TRBD1. The trim removed 6 bases at V and 3 bases at J, leaving 3 bases unmatched. This CDR3 spans 14 amino acids. Looked up from germline, CDR1 is MNHEY and CDR2 is SVGAGI. CDR3 bases: TGTGCCAGCAGACGGACAGGGGACTACAATGAGCAGTTCTTC. It is translated as CASRRTGDYNEQFF.

This chain links TRBV7-9 with TRBJ1-2; weak D call: TRBD1 (6 bases). Germline CDR1 reads SEHNR; CDR2 reads FQNEAQ (reference sequence). The CDR3 extends over 13 amino acids. The ends were cut back, 5 bases at V and 1 base at J, with 8 bases in the middle. The CDR3 DNA follows: TGTGCCAGCAGCAGGACAGATAACTATGGCTACACCTTC. This codes for CASSRTDNYGYTF.

The chain's CDR3 is CASTRGLRNQPQHF. In DNA, the CDR3 is TGTGCCAGCACCCGGGGATTGCGCAATCAGCCCCAGCATTTT. The chain couples TRBV2 to TRBJ1-5, with D unclear. There are 14 residues in the CDR3. Trimming left V 7 bases short and J 2 bases short, with 12 bases between. Germline V gene lookup returns CDR1 SNHLY and CDR2 FYNNEI.

The genes are TRBV6-6 and TRBJ2-3; 11 bases are shared with TRBD1. Germline values: CDR1 MNHNY, CDR2 SVGAGI (reference sequence). This CDR3 region has 14 residues. J gave up 4 bases and V 6 bases, and 3 bases lay outside the gene matches. The CDR3 nucleotides are TGTGCCAGCAGAGGGACAGGGGGGCCAGATACGCAGTATTTT. It translates to CASRGTGGPDTQYF.

The V and J genes are TRBV6-5 and TRBJ1-1; 7 nucleotides align to TRBD1. Trimming cost V 10 bases and J 1 base; bases outside gene matches: 6. The CDR3 sequence is 13 residues long. From germline, CDR1 is MNHEY and CDR2 SVGAGI. CDR3 bases: TGTGCCACCGTGGCAGGGGGGAACACTGAAGCTTTCTTT. Its protein product is CATVAGGNTEAFF.

The V call is TRBV19, the J call TRBJ1-5, with 7 bases identical to TRBD1. The CDR3 spans 15 residues. The germline V gene encodes CDR1 LNHDA and CDR2 SQIVND (reference sequence). V dropped 4 bases and J dropped 4; count of bases not matched to a gene: 7. The CDR3 DNA sequence: TGTGCCAGTAGTACCAGGGGGACAGTGAATCAGCCCCAGCATTTT. Its translation: CASSTRGTVNQPQHF.

The rearrangement uses TRBV11-2 and TRBJ1-2; D remains unclear. V was shortened by 2 bases and J by 7 bases, with 14 bases between the two germline ends. CDR1 and CDR2 from the germline V gene are SGHAT and FQNNGV. The CDR3 runs to 14 residues. CDR3 DNA sequence: TGTGCCAGCAGCTTAACCCCCCTTGTGAGTGGCTACACCTTC. The encoded protein is CASSLTPLVSGYTF.

CDR3 residues: CASSSLGGRTEAFF. The CDR3 coding sequence is TGCGCCAGCAGCTCCCTGGGGGGACGAACTGAAGCTTTCTTT. The V and J genes are TRBV5-1 and TRBJ1-1; TRBD1 is a possible D gene (5 bases). The CDR3 totals 14 residues. Germline loops: CDR1 SGHRS, CDR2 YFSETQ. V lost 3 bases and J 5 bases, leaving 14 bases between the germline ends.

This clone showed up just once. The chain is built from TRBV5-4 and TRBJ2-1, with D unclear. The germline V and J ends were trimmed by 4 bases and 6 bases, with 11 bases remaining between them. The CDR3 contains 13 residues. Germline assignment: CDR1 SGHNT and CDR2 YYREEE (reference sequence). This chain's CDR3 is CASSPPRTNEQFF. The DNA of the CDR3 is TGTGCCAGCAGCCCGCCGAGAACCAATGAGCAGTTCTTC.

The rearrangement uses TRBV6-5 and TRBJ1-2; 10 bases fit TRBD1. In germline, CDR1 is MNHEY, CDR2 SVGAGI. V lost 0 bases, J lost 6 bases, and 4 bases stayed unmatched. This CDR3 has 15 amino acids. The chain's CDR3 is CASSYSVGQGDGYTF. CDR3 nucleotide sequence: TGTGCCAGCAGTTACTCAGTAGGACAGGGGGATGGCTACACCTTC.

V and J are TRBV11-3 and TRBJ2-1; 9 bases are a match to TRBD2. Germline CDR1 SGHNT, CDR2 YENEEA. The CDR3 runs to 15 residues. The J segment lost 6 bases and the V segment lost 5 bases, leaving 8 bases of the junction unmatched. The CDR3, as DNA: TGTGCCAGCAGCCTCGCCGGGACTAGCCTCAATGAGCAGTTCTTC. This gives the protein CASSLAGTSLNEQFF.

V and J are TRBV24-1 and TRBJ2-3; 10 positions agree with TRBD1. The CDR3 totals 17 residues. The V gene's germline CDR1 is KGHDR and CDR2 SFDVKD. With V trimmed by 10 bases and J by 2 bases, 14 bases remained unmatched. CDR3 nucleotide sequence: TGTGCCACTTCTAACCCGGGACAGGGGAAGGCCACAGATACGCAGTATTTT. Its translation: CATSNPGQGKATDTQYF.

The chain links TRBV19 to TRBJ1-1; the match to TRBD1 covers 9 bases. Germline CDR1 and CDR2: LNHDA and SQIVND (reference sequence). This CDR3 contains 16 residues. Unmatched junction bases numbered 3, after V lost 0 bases and J lost 1 base. In DNA form, the CDR3 reads TGTGCCAGTAGTATAGAGCCGGGACAGGGGAACACTGAAGCTTTCTTT. This sequence encodes CASSIEPGQGNTEAFF.

The V call is TRBV11-2, the J call TRBJ2-1; 8 bases agree with TRBD1. The CDR3 spans 13 residues. Germline-derived CDR1 and CDR2 are SGHAT and FQNNGV. With 4 bases clipped from V and 5 bases from J, the junction kept 1 base outside the gene matches. The CDR3 region has the DNA TGTGCCAGCAGCTCGGACAGGGACAATGAGCAGTTCTTC. Protein: CASSSDRDNEQFF.

The chain employs TRBV19 and TRBJ1-1, with D hard to call. V lost 2 bases and J 10 bases, leaving 11 bases between the germline ends. The CDR3 sequence is 12 residues long. Germline CDR1 reads LNHDA; CDR2 reads SQIVND (reference sequence). DNA for the CDR3: TGTGCCAGTAGTATATTAGGAGGTGGAGCTTTCTTT. Residues: CASSILGGGAFF.

The gene calls are TRBV12-3 or TRBV12-4 and TRBJ1-1, with 10 bases lining up with TRBD1. Losses at the gene ends were 3 bases for V and 13 bases for J; bases not matched to a gene: 5. This CDR3 is 12 amino acids long. The CDR3 sequence is CASSFGGDRGFF. The CDR3 DNA reads as TGTGCCAGCAGTTTTGGAGGGGACAGGGGTTTCTTT.

This chain joins TRBV27 and TRBJ1-1; no clear D. Germline assignment: CDR1 MNHEY and CDR2 SMNVEV (reference sequence). The V gene lost 5 bases and the J gene lost 5 bases, with 12 bases spanning the gap. The CDR3 has 13 residues. The CDR3: CASSEWEGTEAFF. The CDR3 DNA is TGTGCCAGCAGTGAATGGGAGGGAACTGAAGCTTTCTTT.

The chain couples TRBV3-1 (or the pseudogene TRBV3-2) to TRBJ2-2; D perhaps matches TRBD2 (6 bases). Germline loops: CDR1 LGHDT, CDR2 YNNKEL (reference sequence). Deletions cut 8 bases from V and 3 bases from J, with 13 bases between. This CDR3 is 14 amino acids long. CDR3 sequence (DNA): TGTGCCAGCTCGCGGGGCCCCGACACCGGGGAGCTGTTTTTT. This codes for CASSRGPDTGELFF.

The V gene is TRBV5-5, the J gene TRBJ1-3; the D gene is possibly TRBD1 (5 bases). The CDR3 is made up of 14 amino acids. CDR1 SGHKS and CDR2 YYEKEE come from the germline V gene (reference sequence). Trimming took off 3 bases at V and 4 bases at J, with 11 bases between the two ends. The CDR3 DNA is TGTGCCAGCAGCTCGACAGCGTCCGGAAACACCATATATTTT. Its protein is CASSSTASGNTIYF.

The rearrangement uses TRBV7-9 and TRBJ2-2, with TRBD1 matching over 7 bases. Germline assignment: CDR1 SEHNR and CDR2 FQNEAQ (reference sequence). J lost 2 bases, V lost 1 base, and 4 bases had no gene match. The CDR3 covers 16 residues. The CDR3 DNA reads as TGTGCCAGCAGCTTAGGGACAGGACTCAACACCGGGGAGCTGTTTTTT. This encodes CASSLGTGLNTGELFF.